Reported below is one T cell receptor (beta chain). This sample was included in a study of technical replicates of blood from a handful of donors. TCRdb keeps only in-frame clones here, not all; method: immunoSEQ multiplex PCR. This table has about 75,000 clones, around 97% appearing once. Germline values: CDR1 MNHEY, CDR2 SMNVEV (reference sequence). The CDR3 totals 14 residues. Trimming shortened V by 6 bases and J by 1 base, and 12 bases separated the two germline ends. The TCR was taken from a human donor in good health. The sequenced sample consisted of T cells isolated from PBMCs. This chain uses TRBV27 with TRBJ1-1; D call uncertain. In DNA, the CDR3 is TGTGCCAGCAGCCCGCGGTATGGGAACACTGAAGCTTTCTTT. Translating gives CASSPRYGNTEAFF.